Sequencing of this T cell receptor beta chain was carried out in a study of response to subunit inactivated influenza vaccine (dated by TCRdb to about 2018). For the study in its entirety: Deep quantitative T cell receptor repertoire profiling was used in the study to track responses to a trivalent subunit inactivated influenza vaccine. Overall study outcomes, separate from this receptor: According to the authors, only a limited number of new T cells may be recruited by each seasonal influenza vaccination.

As regards this clonotype: This receptor's antigen is unknown. One base away there is no much larger clone; base qualities are not given.

Libraries were built with RT-PCR. The data were produced on an Illumina HiSeq 2500. TCRdb passed the public sequencing reads through fastp at Q25 and MiXCR, retaining productive beta sequences. Under each unique CDR3 protein, matching rows form one entry showing the most common genes and DNA. This sample comprises roughly 700,000 distinct CDR3 sequences, roughly 14% of them detected only once. 9.5% to 13% of the sample lies in the top ten. Based on the germline V gene, the CDR1 and CDR2 sequences are SGHTA and FQGNSA. V is shortened by 2 bases, J by 0 bases, and the region joining them spans 9 bases. From the cysteine up to the phenylalanine, the CDR3 has a length of 15 residues. Solely the CDR3 DNA is kept, with 45 bases framed from the first base.

Rearrangement joined TRBV7-2 to TRBJ2-3; the D segment cannot be called with confidence. This sequence originates from a man between 50 and 59 years old who received an inactivated influenza vaccine. Donor details come from another sample of the same person, matched by shared clones. Specimen: PBMCs from blood, collected 11 to 12 days after vaccination. The nucleotides read TGTGCCAGCAGCTTATGGGCAGAAAGCACAGATACGCAGTATTTT. The encoded protein is CASSLWAESTDTQYF. Here the CDR3 is joined to the reference TRBV7-2 and TRBJ2-3 genes, and the full variable domain is: GAGVSQSPSNKVTEKGKDVELRCDPISGHTALYWYRQSLGQGLEFLIYFQGNSAPDKSGLPSDRFSAERTGGSVSTLTIQRTQQEDSAVYLCASSLWAESTDTQYFGPGTRLTVL.